The present TCR beta chain was sequenced within a study of immune heterogeneity within non-small cell lung tumors. Study details: A few squamous cell carcinomas, about 10 non-squamous carcinomas and 1 not otherwise specified made up the tumors.

Points from the study as a whole: Alongside site-unique high-frequency clones, identical dominant CDR3 beta clonotypes recurred across tumor sites within a patient. Local T-cell clonality tracked local tumor mutational burden, showing a moderate yet significant relationship (R roughly 0.31).

The authors amplified TCR beta CDR3 by multiplex PCR with 32 V and 13 J primers. TCRdb ran MiXCR on the multiplex PCR reads and lists one entry per CDR3 protein. Here the sample spans 20,000 to 25,000 distinct CDR3 sequences, less than 35% being singletons. The V gene lost 5 bases and the J gene lost 5 bases, with 12 bases spanning the gap. This CDR3 spans 13 amino acids. Germline CDR1 reads DFQATT; CDR2 reads SNEGSKA (reference sequence). Bulk tumor gDNA, about 630 ng per sample, served as the TCR template. Surgery yielded several widely spaced biopsies per primary tumor. Patients with untreated, newly diagnosed non-small cell lung cancer underwent curative surgery. This clonotype has a handful of counts. The antigen is not known.

The rearrangement joins TRBV20-1 to TRBJ1-4; weak D call: TRBD1 (6 bases). The TCR originated in a man aged 35 to 55 with non-small cell lung cancer. Sequencing was carried out using lung tumor tissue. The CDR3 nucleotides are TGCAGTGCTCAGCTGGGGGCGAATGAAAAACTGTTTTTT. It codes for CSAQLGANEKLFF.